The clone carrying this T cell receptor beta chain was observed a few times. This specimen belongs to a study of cytomegalovirus exposure and HLA in healthy donors. Primers for the PCR totalled 60 Vbeta and 13 Jbeta. Profiling relied on immunoSEQ multiplex PCR, and the TCRdb table lists in-frame clones only, not all of them. Found here are 130,000 to 150,000 clones, less than 10% of them singletons; the top ten hold less than 2%. The clonotype originates from a male donor in good health and CMV-seronegative. Source material: PBMCs.

The CDR3 region has the DNA TGTGCCATCAGTGGGGGGGTTGGACAGGGTAGGTGGAACGAGCAGTACTTC. This sequence encodes CAISGGVGQGRWNEQYF. The V call is TRBV10-3, the J call TRBJ2-7, with 8 nucleotides matching TRBD1. Looked up from germline, CDR1 is ENHRY and CDR2 is SYGVKD. The junction had 16 bases not matched to a gene; V was cut back by 4 bases and J by 5 bases. CDR3 length equals 17 residues.